Presented here are 3 T cell receptor beta chains from one specimen sequenced in a study of blood T cell repertoires in COVID-19. Method: immunoSEQ multiplex PCR; TCRdb's copy keeps in-frame clones and lacks some. The data contain about 270,000 clones, 85% to 90% of them seen just once; the ten biggest clones take up around 2%. The sequencing sample was made of PBMCs or T cells enriched from blood (not recorded which). Source of these receptors: a woman aged 55-70 years in a cohort exposed to, infected with or recovered from COVID-19 (not recorded which).

V and J are TRBV10-2 and TRBJ2-7; TRBD1 matches 10 bases. CDR1 WSHSY and CDR2 SAAADI come from the germline V gene. V lost 3 bases, J lost 3 bases, and 5 bases stayed unmatched. This CDR3 spans 15 amino acids. The CDR3 spells CASSDWDRGFYEQYF. The CDR3 nucleotides are TGCGCCAGCAGTGATTGGGACAGGGGCTTCTACGAGCAGTACTTC.

In DNA form, the CDR3 reads TGTGCCTGGGGGGGAGGCGGGGAGCTGTTTTTT. This codes for CAWGGGGELFF. The rearrangement uses TRBV30 and TRBJ2-2, with D possibly matching TRBD2 (6 bases). Germline V lookup: CDR1 GTSNPN, CDR2 SVGIG (reference sequence). The CDR3 runs to 11 residues. V was clipped by 5 bases and J by 7 bases, with 8 bases between them.

The rearrangement uses TRBV2 and TRBJ1-4; D gene uncertain. V lost 1 base to trimming and J lost 4 bases, with 13 bases between them. CDR3 length: 16 residues. CDR1 SNHLY and CDR2 FYNNEI come from the germline V gene. The CDR3 spells CASSEERAEINEKLFF. In DNA form, the CDR3 reads TGTGCCAGCAGTGAAGAGAGGGCAGAAATTAATGAAAAACTGTTTTTT.